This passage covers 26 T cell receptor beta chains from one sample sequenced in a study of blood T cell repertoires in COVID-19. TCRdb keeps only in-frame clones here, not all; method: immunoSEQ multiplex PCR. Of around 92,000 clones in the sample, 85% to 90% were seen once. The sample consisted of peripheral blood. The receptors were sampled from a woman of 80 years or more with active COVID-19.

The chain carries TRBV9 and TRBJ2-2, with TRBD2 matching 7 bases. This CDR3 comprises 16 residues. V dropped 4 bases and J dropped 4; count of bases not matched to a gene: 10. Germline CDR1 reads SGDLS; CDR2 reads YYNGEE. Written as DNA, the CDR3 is TGTGCCAGCAGCACCCGGGCTAGCGGACTCACCGGGGAGCTGTTTTTT. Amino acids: CASSTRASGLTGELFF.

The CDR3 region has the DNA TGTGCCAGCAGCTTAAGGCCCCCGGGGGGGGGATCCCCCTTTTACAATGAGCAGTTCTTC. Translated: CASSLRPPGGGSPFYNEQFF. The rearrangement uses TRBV7-3 and TRBJ2-1; 8 nucleotides match TRBD2. In germline, CDR1 is SGHTA, CDR2 FQGTGA. V was pared by 1 base and J by 4 bases, with 18 bases of the junction left unmatched. The CDR3 spans 20 residues.

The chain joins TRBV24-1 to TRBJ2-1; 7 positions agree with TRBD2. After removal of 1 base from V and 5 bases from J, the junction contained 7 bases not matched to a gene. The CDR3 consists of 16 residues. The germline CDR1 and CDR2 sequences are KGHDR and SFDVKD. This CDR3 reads CATSDLGRGTDNEQFF. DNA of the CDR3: TGTGCCACCAGTGATTTAGGGAGGGGTACGGACAATGAGCAGTTCTTC.

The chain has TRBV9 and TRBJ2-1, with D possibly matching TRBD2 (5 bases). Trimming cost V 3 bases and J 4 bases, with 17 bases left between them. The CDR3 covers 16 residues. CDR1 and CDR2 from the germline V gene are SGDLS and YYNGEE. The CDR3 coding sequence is TGTGCCAGCAGCGGACTCCGGGGAAAGGGTTACAATGAGCAGTTCTTC. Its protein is CASSGLRGKGYNEQFF.

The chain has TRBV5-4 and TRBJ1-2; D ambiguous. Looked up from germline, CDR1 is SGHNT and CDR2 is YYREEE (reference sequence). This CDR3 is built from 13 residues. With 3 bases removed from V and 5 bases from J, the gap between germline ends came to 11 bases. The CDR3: CASSSQEGYGYTF. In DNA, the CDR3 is TGTGCCAGCAGCTCCCAGGAGGGATATGGCTACACCTTC.

This CDR3 reads CASSPPRRGEQYF. The CDR3 DNA sequence: TGTGCCAGCAGTCCCCCTAGGCGCGGGGAGCAGTACTTC. This chain links TRBV28 with TRBJ2-7, with a weak D call TRBD2 (5 bases). The germline V and J ends were trimmed by 5 bases and 7 bases, with 15 bases remaining between them. The CDR3 covers 13 residues. Germline CDR1 MDHEN, CDR2 SYDVKM.

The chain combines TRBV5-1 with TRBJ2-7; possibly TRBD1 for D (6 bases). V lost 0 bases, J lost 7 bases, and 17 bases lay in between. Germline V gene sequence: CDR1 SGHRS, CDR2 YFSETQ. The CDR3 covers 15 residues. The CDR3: CASSLAVTGPREQYF. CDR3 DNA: TGCGCCAGCAGCTTGGCCGTGACAGGACCTCGAGAGCAGTACTTC.

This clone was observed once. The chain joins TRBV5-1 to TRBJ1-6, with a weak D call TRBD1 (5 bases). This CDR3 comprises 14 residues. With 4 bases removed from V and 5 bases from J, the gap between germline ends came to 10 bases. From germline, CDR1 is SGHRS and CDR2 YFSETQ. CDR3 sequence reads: CASSPTENNSPLHF. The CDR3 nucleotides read TGCGCCAGCAGCCCGACAGAGAATAATTCACCCCTCCACTTT.

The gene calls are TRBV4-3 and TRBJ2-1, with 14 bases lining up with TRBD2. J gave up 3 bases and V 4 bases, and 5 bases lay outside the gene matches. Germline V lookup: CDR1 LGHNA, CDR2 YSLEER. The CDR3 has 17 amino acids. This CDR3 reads CASSRTGTSGSYNEQFF. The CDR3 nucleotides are TGCGCCAGCAGCCGAACCGGGACTAGCGGGAGCTACAATGAGCAGTTCTTC.

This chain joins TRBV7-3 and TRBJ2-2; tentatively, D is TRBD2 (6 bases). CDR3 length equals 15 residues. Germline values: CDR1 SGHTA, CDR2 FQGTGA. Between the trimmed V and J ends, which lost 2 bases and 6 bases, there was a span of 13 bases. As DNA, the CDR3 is TGTGCCAGCAGCTTATTTTACGGGAGCGCCGGGGAGCTGTTTTTT. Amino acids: CASSLFYGSAGELFF.

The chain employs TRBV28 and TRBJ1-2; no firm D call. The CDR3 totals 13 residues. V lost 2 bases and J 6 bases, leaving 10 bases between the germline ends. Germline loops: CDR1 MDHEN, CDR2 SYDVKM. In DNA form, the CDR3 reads TGTGCCAGCAGTTTAGCCCGGTTGAATGGCTACACCTTC. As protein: CASSLARLNGYTF.

The CDR3 coding sequence is TGTGCCAGCAGTCCTAGACTAGTCCAAGAGACCCAGTACTTC. Translated, it gives CASSPRLVQETQYF. The genes are TRBV28 and TRBJ2-5; D may be TRBD2 (6 bases). The length of the CDR3 is 14 residues. With 5 bases removed from V and 1 base from J, the gap between germline ends came to 11 bases. CDR1 is MDHEN and CDR2 is SYDVKM in the germline V gene.

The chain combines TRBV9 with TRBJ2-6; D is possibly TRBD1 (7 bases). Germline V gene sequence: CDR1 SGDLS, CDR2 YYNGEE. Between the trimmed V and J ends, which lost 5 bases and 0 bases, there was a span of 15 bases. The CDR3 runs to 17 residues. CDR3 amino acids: CASSGIQGGSGANVLTF. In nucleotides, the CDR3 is TGTGCCAGCAGTGGTATTCAGGGGGGCTCTGGGGCCAACGTCCTGACTTTC. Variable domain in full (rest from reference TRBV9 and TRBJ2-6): DSGVTQTPKHLITATGQRVTLRCSPRSGDLSVYWYQQSLDQGLQFLIQYYNGEERAKGNILERFSAQQFPDLHSELNLSSLELGDSALYFCASSGIQGGSGANVLTFGAGSRLTVL.

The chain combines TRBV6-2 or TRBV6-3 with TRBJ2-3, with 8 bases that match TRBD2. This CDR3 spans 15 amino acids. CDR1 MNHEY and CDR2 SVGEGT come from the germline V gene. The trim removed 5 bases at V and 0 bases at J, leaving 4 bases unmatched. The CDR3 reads CASSASGLSTDTQYF. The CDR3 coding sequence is TGTGCCAGCAGTGCTAGCGGGTTAAGCACAGATACGCAGTATTTT.

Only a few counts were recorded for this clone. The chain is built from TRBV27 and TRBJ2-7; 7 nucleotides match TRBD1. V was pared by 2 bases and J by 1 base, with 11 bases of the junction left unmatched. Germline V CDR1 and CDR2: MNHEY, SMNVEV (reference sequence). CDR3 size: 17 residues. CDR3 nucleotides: TGTGCCAGCAGTTTAATTTCGGTTGGCAGGGGGTCCTACGAGCAGTACTTC. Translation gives CASSLISVGRGSYEQYF.

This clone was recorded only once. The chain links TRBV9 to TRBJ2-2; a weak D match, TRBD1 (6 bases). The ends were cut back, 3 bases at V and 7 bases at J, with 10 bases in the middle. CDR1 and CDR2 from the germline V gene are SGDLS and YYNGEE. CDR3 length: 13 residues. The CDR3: CASSARGDGELFF. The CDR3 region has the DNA TGTGCCAGCAGCGCCAGGGGTGACGGGGAGCTGTTTTTT.

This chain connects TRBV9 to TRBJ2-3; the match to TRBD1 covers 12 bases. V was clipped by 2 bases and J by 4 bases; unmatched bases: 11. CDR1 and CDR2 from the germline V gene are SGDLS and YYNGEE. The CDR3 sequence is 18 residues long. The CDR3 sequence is CASSVSPWGTGGSDTQYF. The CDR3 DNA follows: TGTGCCAGCAGCGTTTCACCATGGGGGACAGGGGGCTCAGATACGCAGTATTTT.

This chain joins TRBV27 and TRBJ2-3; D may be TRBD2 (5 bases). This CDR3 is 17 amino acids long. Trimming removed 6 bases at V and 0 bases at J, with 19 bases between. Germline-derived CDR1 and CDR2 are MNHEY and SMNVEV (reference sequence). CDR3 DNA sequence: TGTGCCAGCAGCTCTTACGAGGGCCGCGCTAGCACAGATACGCAGTATTTT. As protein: CASSSYEGRASTDTQYF.

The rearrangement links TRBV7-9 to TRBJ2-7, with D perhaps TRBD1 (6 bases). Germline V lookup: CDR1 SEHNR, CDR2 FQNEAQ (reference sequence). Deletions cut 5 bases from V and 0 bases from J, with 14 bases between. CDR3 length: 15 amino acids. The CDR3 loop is CASSRKGGNSYEQYF. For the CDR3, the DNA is TGTGCCAGCAGCCGGAAAGGGGGTAACTCCTACGAGCAGTACTTC. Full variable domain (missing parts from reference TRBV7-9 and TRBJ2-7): DTGVSQNPRHKITKRGQNVTFRCDPISEHNRLYWYRQTLGQGPEFLTYFQNEAQLEKSRLLSDRFSAERPKGSFSTLEIQRTEQGDSAMYLCASSRKGGNSYEQYFGPGTRLTVT.

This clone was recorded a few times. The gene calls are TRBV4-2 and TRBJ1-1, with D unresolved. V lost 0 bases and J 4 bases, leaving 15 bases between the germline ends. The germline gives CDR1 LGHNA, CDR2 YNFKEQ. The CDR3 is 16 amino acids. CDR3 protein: CASSQDPGRFGTEAFF. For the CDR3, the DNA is TGTGCCAGCAGCCAAGATCCAGGCCGGTTCGGCACTGAAGCTTTCTTT.

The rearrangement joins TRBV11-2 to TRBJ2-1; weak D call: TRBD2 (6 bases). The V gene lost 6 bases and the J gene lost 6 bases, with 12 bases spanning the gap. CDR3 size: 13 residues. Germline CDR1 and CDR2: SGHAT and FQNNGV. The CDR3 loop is CASRPPGVNEQFF. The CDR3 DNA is TGTGCCAGCAGGCCCCCGGGGGTCAATGAGCAGTTCTTC.

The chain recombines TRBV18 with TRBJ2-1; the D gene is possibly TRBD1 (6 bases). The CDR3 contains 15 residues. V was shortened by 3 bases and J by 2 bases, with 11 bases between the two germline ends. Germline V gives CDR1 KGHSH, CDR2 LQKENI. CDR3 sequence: CASSPQGQTYNEQFF. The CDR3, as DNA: TGTGCCAGCTCACCTCAAGGACAGACCTACAATGAGCAGTTCTTC. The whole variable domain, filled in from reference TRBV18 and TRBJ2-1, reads NAGVMQNPRHLVRRRGQEARLRCSPMKGHSHVYWYRQLPEEGLKFMVYLQKENIIDESGMPKERFSAEFPKEGPSILRIQQVVRGDSAAYFCASSPQGQTYNEQFFGPGTRLTVL.

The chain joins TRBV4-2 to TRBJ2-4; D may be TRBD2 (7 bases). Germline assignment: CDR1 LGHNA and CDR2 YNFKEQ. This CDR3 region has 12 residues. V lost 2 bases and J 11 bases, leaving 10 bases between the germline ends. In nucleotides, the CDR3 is TGTGCCAGCAGCCAAACAGGGAGGGTTCAGTACTTC. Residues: CASSQTGRVQYF.

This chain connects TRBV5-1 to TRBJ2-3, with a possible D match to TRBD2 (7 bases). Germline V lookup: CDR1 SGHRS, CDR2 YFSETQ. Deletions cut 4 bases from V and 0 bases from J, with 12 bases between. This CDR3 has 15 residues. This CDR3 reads CASSRGGRSTDTQYF. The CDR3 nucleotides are TGCGCCAGCAGCCGCGGGGGCAGGAGCACAGATACGCAGTATTTT.

CDR3 sequence reads: CASSPQPNSPLHF. Written as DNA, the CDR3 is TGTGCCAGCAGCCCACAACCTAATTCACCCCTCCACTTT. The J gene is TRBJ1-6, the V gene TRBV7-2; the D is unclear. The CDR3 extends over 13 amino acids. The V end was cut by 5 bases, the J end by 6 bases, with 8 bases between. Germline assignment: CDR1 SGHTA and CDR2 FQGNSA.

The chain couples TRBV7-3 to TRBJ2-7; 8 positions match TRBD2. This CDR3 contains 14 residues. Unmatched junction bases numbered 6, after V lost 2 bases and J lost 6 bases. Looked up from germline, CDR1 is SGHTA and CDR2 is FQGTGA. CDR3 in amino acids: CASSLSGRAGEQYF. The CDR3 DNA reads TGTGCCAGCAGCTTATCCGGGAGGGCCGGCGAGCAGTACTTC.